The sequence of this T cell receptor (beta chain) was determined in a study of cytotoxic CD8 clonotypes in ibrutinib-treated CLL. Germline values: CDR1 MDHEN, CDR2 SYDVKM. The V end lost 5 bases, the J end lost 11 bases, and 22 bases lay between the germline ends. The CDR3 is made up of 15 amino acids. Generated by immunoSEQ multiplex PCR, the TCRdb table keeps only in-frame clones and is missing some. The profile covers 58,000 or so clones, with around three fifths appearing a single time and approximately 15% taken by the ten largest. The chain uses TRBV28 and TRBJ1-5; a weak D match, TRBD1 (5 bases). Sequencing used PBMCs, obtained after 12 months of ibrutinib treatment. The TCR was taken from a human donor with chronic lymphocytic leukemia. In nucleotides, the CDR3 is TGTGCCAGCAGTATCACCCCGGGACGTGGGAGAGCCCAGCATTTT. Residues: CASSITPGRGRAQHF. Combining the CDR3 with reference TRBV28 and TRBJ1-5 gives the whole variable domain DVKVTQSSRYLVKRTGEKVFLECVQDMDHENMFWYRQDPGLGLRLIYFSYDVKMKEKGDIPEGYSVSREKKERFSLILESASTNQTSMYLCASSITPGRGRAQHFGDGTRLSIL.